This TCR beta chain was identified during a study of T cell repertoires in urothelial bladder cancer. The wider study: Three lesions each were cT0, cTa, cT1, and cT2 or greater.

Of note for this clone: The antigen remains undetermined.

Study results and caveats: Carcinoma specimens had median approximately 2.1% tumor infiltrating lymphocytes, benign about 12%. Carcinoma specimens had fewer T cells than benign specimens. A single clone reached roughly 2.2% in benign versus up to 17% in carcinoma.

Trimming cost V 8 bases and J 4 bases; bases outside gene matches: 13. Germline V gene lookup returns CDR1 SNHLY and CDR2 FYNNEI. The CDR3 loop spans 15 amino acids. The method was immunoSEQ multiplex PCR; TCRdb's version includes in-frame clones alone and lacks a portion of them. The table records some 11,000 clones, more than 60% of them present only once. The genes are TRBV2 and TRBJ1-1; 7 nucleotides agree with TRBD1. The receptor's source is a human donor with a benign inflammatory bladder lesion. The sequenced sample was tumor-infiltrating cells from bladder cancer. CDR3 protein: CASLQGSTEVTEAFF. The CDR3 bases are TGTGCCAGCTTACAGGGGTCGACCGAAGTCACTGAAGCTTTCTTT.